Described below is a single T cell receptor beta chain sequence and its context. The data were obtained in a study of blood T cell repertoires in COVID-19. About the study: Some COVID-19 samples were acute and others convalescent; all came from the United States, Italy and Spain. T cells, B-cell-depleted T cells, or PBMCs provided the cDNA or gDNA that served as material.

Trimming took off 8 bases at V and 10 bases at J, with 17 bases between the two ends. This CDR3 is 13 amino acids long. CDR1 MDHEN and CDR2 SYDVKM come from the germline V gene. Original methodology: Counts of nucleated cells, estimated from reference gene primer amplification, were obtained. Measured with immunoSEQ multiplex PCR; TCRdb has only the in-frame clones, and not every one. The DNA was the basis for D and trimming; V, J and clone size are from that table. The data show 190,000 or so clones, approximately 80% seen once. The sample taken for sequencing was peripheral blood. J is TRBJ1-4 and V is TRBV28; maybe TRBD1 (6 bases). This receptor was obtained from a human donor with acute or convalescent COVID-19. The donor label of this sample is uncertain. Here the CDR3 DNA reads TGTGCCAGCGGAAAGGACAGCGGGAGAAAACTGTTTTTT. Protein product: CASGKDSGRKLFF.